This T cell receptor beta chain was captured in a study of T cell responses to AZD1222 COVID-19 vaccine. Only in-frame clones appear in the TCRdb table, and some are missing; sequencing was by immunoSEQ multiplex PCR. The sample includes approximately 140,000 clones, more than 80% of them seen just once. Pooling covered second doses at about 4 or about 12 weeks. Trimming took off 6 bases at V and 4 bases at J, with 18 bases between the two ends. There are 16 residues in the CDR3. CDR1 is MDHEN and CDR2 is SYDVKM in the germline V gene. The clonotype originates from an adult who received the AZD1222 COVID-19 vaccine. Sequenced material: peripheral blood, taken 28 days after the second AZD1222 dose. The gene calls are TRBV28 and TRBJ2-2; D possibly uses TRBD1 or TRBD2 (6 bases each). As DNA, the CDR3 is TGTGCCAGCAGACGTAACCGAGGGGGACTCACCGGGGAGCTGTTTTTT. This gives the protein CASRRNRGGLTGELFF.